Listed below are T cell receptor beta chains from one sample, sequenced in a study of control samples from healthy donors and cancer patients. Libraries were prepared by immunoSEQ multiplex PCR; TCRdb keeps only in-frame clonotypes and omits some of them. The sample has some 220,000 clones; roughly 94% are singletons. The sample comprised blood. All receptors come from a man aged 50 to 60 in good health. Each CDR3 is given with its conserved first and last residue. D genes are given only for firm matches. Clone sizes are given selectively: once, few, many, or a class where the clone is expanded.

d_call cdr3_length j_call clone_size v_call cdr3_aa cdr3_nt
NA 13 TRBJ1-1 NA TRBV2 CASSEEEFTEAFF TGTGCCAGCAGTGAAGAAGAGTTTACTGAAGCTTTCTTT
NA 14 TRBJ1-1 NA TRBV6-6 CASSLQRTFYEAFF TGTGCCAGCAGCCTTCAGCGAACCTTTTATGAAGCTTTCTTT
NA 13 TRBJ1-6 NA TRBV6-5 CASSYSETPPLHF TGTGCCAGCAGTTACTCGGAGACTCCCCCCCTCCACTTT
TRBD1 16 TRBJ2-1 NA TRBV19 CASSKFPDRGHYEQFF TGTGCCAGTAGTAAGTTTCCGGACAGGGGGCATTATGAGCAGTTCTTC
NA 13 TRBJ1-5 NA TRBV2 CASSVAENQPQHF TGTGCCAGCAGTGTGGCAGAGAATCAGCCCCAGCATTTT
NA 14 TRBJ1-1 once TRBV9 CASSVVGGATEAFF TGTGCCAGCAGCGTAGTCGGGGGCGCCACTGAAGCTTTCTTT
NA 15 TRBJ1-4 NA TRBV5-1 CASSLLPGYNEKLFF TGCGCCAGCAGCTTGCTCCCAGGATACAATGAAAAACTGTTTTTT
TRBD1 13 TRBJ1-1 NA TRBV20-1 CSASGTGNTEAFF TGCAGTGCTAGTGGGACAGGGAACACTGAAGCTTTCTTT
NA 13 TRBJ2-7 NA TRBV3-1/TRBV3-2 CASSLYVTGEQYF TGTGCCAGCAGCCTGTATGTGACTGGCGAGCAGTACTTC
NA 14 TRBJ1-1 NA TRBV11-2 CASRIQGIGTEAFF TGTGCCAGCAGAATCCAGGGAATCGGGACTGAAGCTTTCTTT
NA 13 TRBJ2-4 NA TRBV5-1 CASSLERADIQYF TGCGCCAGCAGCTTGGAGCGGGCGGACATTCAGTACTTC
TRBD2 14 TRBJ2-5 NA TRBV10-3 CAISPSGGPETQYF TGTGCCATCAGCCCTAGCGGGGGGCCAGAGACCCAGTACTTC
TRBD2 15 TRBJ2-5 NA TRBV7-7 CASSLVGGGGETQYF TGTGCCAGCAGCTTAGTAGGCGGGGGGGGTGAGACCCAGTACTTC
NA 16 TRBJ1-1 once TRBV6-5 CASSYSRDKHATEAFF TGTGCCAGCAGTTACTCGAGGGACAAGCATGCCACTGAAGCTTTCTTT
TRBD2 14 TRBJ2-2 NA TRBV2 CASSGASGAGELFF TGTGCCAGCAGCGGGGCTAGCGGGGCCGGGGAGCTGTTTTTT
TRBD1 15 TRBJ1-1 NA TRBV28 CASSSTGGMNTEAFF TGTGCCAGCAGTTCCACAGGGGGCATGAACACTGAAGCTTTCTTT
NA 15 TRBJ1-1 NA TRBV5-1 CASSLGPGSNTEAFF TGCGCCAGCAGCTTGGGCCCGGGATCAAACACTGAAGCTTTCTTT
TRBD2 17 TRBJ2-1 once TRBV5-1 CASSHAPTSGGSQEQFF TGCGCCAGCAGCCACGCCCCTACTAGCGGGGGGTCACAGGAGCAGTTCTTC
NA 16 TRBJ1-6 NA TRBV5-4 CASSPPGAQYNSPLHF TGTGCCAGCAGCCCCCCGGGGGCACAGTATAATTCACCCCTCCACTTT
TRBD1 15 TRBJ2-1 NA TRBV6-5 CASSYGTGGSNEQFF TGTGCCAGCTCCTACGGGACAGGAGGAAGCAATGAGCAGTTCTTC
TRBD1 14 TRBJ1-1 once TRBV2 CASREQGAGAEAFF TGTGCCAGCAGGGAACAGGGGGCTGGGGCTGAAGCTTTCTTT
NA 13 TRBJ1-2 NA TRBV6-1 CASSEAQENGYTF TGTGCCAGCAGTGAAGCGCAGGAAAATGGCTACACCTTC
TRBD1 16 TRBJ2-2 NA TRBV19 CASSRGTGFETGELFF TGTGCCAGTAGTAGGGGGACAGGGTTTGAGACCGGGGAGCTGTTTTTT
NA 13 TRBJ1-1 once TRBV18 CASSPEGNTEAFF TGTGCCAGCTCACCAGAGGGGAACACTGAAGCTTTCTTT
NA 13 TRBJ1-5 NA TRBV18 CASSPGRDQPQHF TGTGCCAGCTCACCGGGCAGGGATCAGCCCCAGCATTTT
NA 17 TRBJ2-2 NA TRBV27 CASSLSESRGPVGELFF TGTGCCAGCAGTTTATCGGAGAGTCGAGGGCCAGTCGGGGAGCTGTTTTTT
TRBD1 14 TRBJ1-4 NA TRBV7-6 CASSLTGTNEKLFF TGTGCCAGCAGCTTGACAGGGACTAATGAAAAACTGTTTTTT
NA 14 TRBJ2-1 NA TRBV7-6 CASSLQVSGHEQFF TGTGCCAGCAGCTTACAGGTCTCGGGCCATGAGCAGTTCTTC
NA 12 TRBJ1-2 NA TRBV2 CASRQQGNGYTF TGTGCCAGCAGGCAACAGGGAAACGGCTACACCTTC
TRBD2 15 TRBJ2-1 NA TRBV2 CASSELGGAYNEQFF TGTGCCAGCAGTGAACTCGGGGGGGCCTACAATGAGCAGTTCTTC
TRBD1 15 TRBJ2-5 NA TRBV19 CASTPGQGAGETQYF TGTGCCAGTACCCCGGGACAGGGGGCAGGAGAGACCCAGTACTTC
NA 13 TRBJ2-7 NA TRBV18 CASSPPGVYEQYF TGTGCCAGCTCCCCCCCAGGCGTATACGAGCAGTACTTC
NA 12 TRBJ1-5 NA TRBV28 CASSSPRQPQHF TGTGCCAGCAGTTCCCCCCGGCAGCCCCAGCATTTT
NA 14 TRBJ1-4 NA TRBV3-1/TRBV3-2 CASSQRDRGEKLFF TGTGCCAGCAGCCAACGGGACCGAGGTGAAAAACTGTTTTTT
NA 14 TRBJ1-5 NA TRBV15 CATSREQGYQPQHF TGTGCCACCAGCAGAGAACAGGGTTATCAGCCCCAGCATTTT